Listed here is a single T cell receptor beta chain. Antigen unknown. RNA, at roughly 0.5 to 1 ug, was reverse transcribed with random hexamers. The immunoSEQ assay covered 54 Vbeta and 13 Jbeta segments for CDR3. TCRdb reprocessed the immunoSEQ multiplex PCR reads via MiXCR and lists one record per CDR3 protein. This sample has about 250,000 distinct CDR3 sequences; around 93% occur once, and the top ten carry about 0.071%. V dropped 8 bases and J dropped 0 bases, with 16 bases sitting between them. In germline, CDR1 is MDHEN, CDR2 SYDVKM. The CDR3 totals 15 residues. The sample belongs to a study of CD8 T cells in Susac syndrome. From blood CD8+ and CD4+ T cells, TCR beta sequences were generated. Study-level results: By the study's own acknowledgment, its TCR sequencing and HLA analysis included relatively few individuals.

The receptor was isolated from a human donor with multiple sclerosis. The specimen was CD4+ T cells from PBMCs. The V call is TRBV28, the J call TRBJ1-2; D is unresolved. CDR3 protein: CASGSQLSTNYGYTF. The CDR3 DNA follows: TGTGCCAGCGGGTCGCAACTTTCAACTAACTATGGCTACACCTTC.